This TCR beta chain was captured in a study of response to subunit inactivated influenza vaccine. A single record per CDR3 protein comes from TCRdb applying MiXCR to the RT-PCR reads. The sample shows roughly 620,000 distinct CDR3 sequences, approximately 11% of them seen only once. At least ten counts were recorded for this clonotype. The V end lost 6 bases, the J end lost 0 bases, and 9 bases lay between the germline ends. Per germline, CDR1 SGHVS and CDR2 FNYEAQ. This CDR3 contains 14 residues. These same data were also listed under a study on T cells expressing NK-cell markers. That report adds: UMIs were included in TCR beta cDNA generated by 5'RACE template switching. The sorts in several experiments were restricted to alpha-beta TCR T cells by an anti-gamma-delta TCR antibody. Dominant NKG2C+ clonotypes accounted for 1.0-7.0% of CD8+ T cells in about 6 donors. The leading position in the CD3+CD56-NKG2C+ fraction of several donors also went to these clonotypes.

The chain combines TRBV7-6 with TRBJ2-1; tentatively, D is TRBD1 (6 bases). This clonotype originated in a man between 45 and 60 years old who received an inactivated influenza vaccine. Here the sequenced sample was PBMCs from blood, taken on the day of vaccination. Here the CDR3 DNA reads TGTGCCAGCAGGGACAGAAGCTCCTACAATGAGCAGTTCTTC. It yields the protein CASRDRSSYNEQFF.